This section outlines one T cell receptor (beta chain) sequence together with its context. J gave up 4 bases and V 5 bases, and 6 bases lay outside the gene matches. The CDR3 sequence is 14 residues long. Germline values: CDR1 LNHDA, CDR2 SQIVND (reference sequence). Profiled with immunoSEQ multiplex PCR; TCRdb holds only in-frame clones, not every one. The sample holds over 150,000 clones, approximately 96% seen once. This record comes from a study of control samples from healthy donors and cancer patients. J is TRBJ2-7 and V is TRBV19, with 9 bases matching TRBD1. Input material: blood. The TCR comes from a man in his forties in good health. The CDR3 DNA is TGTGCCAGTAGTTTGACAGGGGGGACTTACGAGCAGTACTTC. Translated: CASSLTGGTYEQYF.